This T cell receptor beta chain appears in the sequencing data of a study of blood T cell repertoires in COVID-19. The wider study: Acute and convalescent COVID-19 samples came from the United States, Italy and Spain. T cells, B-cell-depleted T cells, or PBMCs supplied cDNA or gDNA.

In the original processing: Cell counts per sample came from amplifying reference gene primers. Assay: immunoSEQ multiplex PCR; the TCRdb copy retains only in-frame clones and omits some. The DNA gave D and trimming, while V, J and clone size come from that table. The sample yields around 9,800 clones, about 85% seen once. The CDR3 has 15 amino acids. CDR1 is MNHEY and CDR2 is SVGAGI in the germline V gene. V was clipped by 5 bases and J by 5 bases; unmatched bases: 7. This sequence joins TRBV6-5 and TRBJ2-5, with TRBD2 identical over 11 bases. Material for sequencing was peripheral blood. The receptor was derived from a man aged 25-40 years with active or convalescent COVID-19. This CDR3 is CASSKLAGDSETQYF. CDR3 coding DNA: TGTGCCAGCAGTAAACTAGCGGGGGATTCGGAGACCCAGTACTTC.